These T cell receptor beta chains were read from a single sample in a study of blood T cell repertoires in COVID-19. Method: immunoSEQ multiplex PCR; TCRdb's copy keeps in-frame clones and lacks some. The data show 150,000 to 200,000 clones, around 82% seen once. The specimen was PBMCs or T cells enriched from blood (not recorded which). The receptor source for this set is a woman aged 55-70 years with acute COVID-19. Both conserved end residues are part of each CDR3. The order of the fields is J gene, D gene, V gene, clone size, CDR3 length, CDR3 DNA, CDR3 protein. D genes are given only for firm matches. The size field is filled for only some rows; it gives once, few, many or a size class.

TRBJ2-1	-	TRBV7-9	-	12	TGTGCCAGCAGCCCACAGGGTTACGAGCAGTTCTTC	CASSPQGYEQFF
TRBJ1-2	-	TRBV12-3/TRBV12-4	-	13	TGTGCCAGCAGTTCCGGGGTGGGGTATGGCTACACCTTC	CASSSGVGYGYTF
TRBJ1-2	TRBD1	TRBV27	once	14	TGTGCCAGCAGTGGACACGGACAGGGTCGTGGCTACACCTTC	CASSGHGQGRGYTF
TRBJ2-3	-	TRBV6-2/TRBV6-3	-	15	TGTGCCAGCAGTTACCAGCCAGGGGACACAGATACGCAGTATTTT	CASSYQPGDTDTQYF
TRBJ1-6	-	TRBV11-2	few	12	TGTGCCAGCAGCTTAGTCGCGCGGTTCCTCCACTTT	CASSLVARFLHF
TRBJ1-1	-	TRBV4-1	once	15	TGCGCCAGCAGCCAAGATCGGTACAGGAACACTGAAGCTTTCTTT	CASSQDRYRNTEAFF
TRBJ1-4	-	TRBV5-1	-	15	TGCGCCAGCAGCCCCAACGGGGGGTTTACCGAAAAACTGTTTTTT	CASSPNGGFTEKLFF
TRBJ1-1	-	TRBV19	once	18	TGTGCCAGTAGTGTCCGCCAGGGAATCCGTGTAAGGGACACTGAAGCTTTCTTT	CASSVRQGIRVRDTEAFF
TRBJ1-2	-	TRBV7-8	once	14	TGTGCCAGCAGCTTAGAGGCGGGAAACTATGGCTACACCTTC	CASSLEAGNYGYTF
TRBJ1-3	-	TRBV7-8	-	16	TGTGCCAGCAGTTCCCGGGTTCCCAGTTCTGGAAACACCATATATTTT	CASSSRVPSSGNTIYF
TRBJ2-3	TRBD2	TRBV4-3	-	16	TGCGCCAGCAGCCAGGCTAGTGCGGGGGGAACAGATACGCAGTATTTT	CASSQASAGGTDTQYF
TRBJ1-6	-	TRBV9	-	15	TGTGCCAGCAGCGTAGATGGCAGGTCGAATTCACCCCTCCACTTT	CASSVDGRSNSPLHF
TRBJ1-6	-	TRBV3-1/TRBV3-2	few	14	TGTGCCAGCAGCCAAGGCCTAGGGGATTCACCCCTCCACTTT	CASSQGLGDSPLHF
TRBJ2-3	-	TRBV19	-	14	TGTGCCAGTACTTTACGGGTAAAAACAGATACGCAGTATTTT	CASTLRVKTDTQYF
TRBJ1-1	TRBD1	TRBV10-3	-	13	TGTGCCTCCCAGGGACAGCGGAACACTGAAGCTTTCTTT	CASQGQRNTEAFF
TRBJ1-6	TRBD1	TRBV28	-	14	TGTGCCAGCACCTGGGGACAGGTCCATTCACCCCTCCACTTT	CASTWGQVHSPLHF
TRBJ2-7	TRBD1	TRBV6-5	-	15	TGTGCCAGCAGGGGGGTAGGACAGGGGGCCGACGAGCAGTACTTC	CASRGVGQGADEQYF
TRBJ2-1	-	TRBV2	once	14	TGTGCCAGCAGTGCCCTTTTCTCCTACAATGAGCAGTTCTTC	CASSALFSYNEQFF
TRBJ1-2	-	TRBV7-2	-	15	TGTGCCAGCAGCTTAGAGGGACACGGTAACTATGGCTACACCTTC	CASSLEGHGNYGYTF
TRBJ1-4	-	TRBV19	-	16	TGTGCCAGTAGTCCAAACGCGGGCGCAACTAATGAAAAACTGTTTTTT	CASSPNAGATNEKLFF
TRBJ1-2	-	TRBV12-3/TRBV12-4	-	12	TGTGCCAGCAGTTTTCAAAACTATGGCTACACCTTC	CASSFQNYGYTF
TRBJ2-1	TRBD2	TRBV24-1	-	13	TGTGCCACCGTAGCGGGAGGAAACAATGAGCAGTTCTTC	CATVAGGNNEQFF
TRBJ2-1	TRBD2	TRBV29-1	-	16	TGCAGCGTTCGGGCTAGCGGGACTGTCTCCTACAATGAGCAGTTCTTC	CSVRASGTVSYNEQFF
TRBJ1-3	-	TRBV15	-	16	TGTGCCACCAGCAGAGATCAGACAGGAGGACGAAACACCATATATTTT	CATSRDQTGGRNTIYF
TRBJ2-4	TRBD2	TRBV10-2	-	15	TGCGCCAGCACCGGACTAGCGGGGGGGAAAAACATTCAGTACTTC	CASTGLAGGKNIQYF
TRBJ1-6	-	TRBV28	-	13	TGTGCCAGCCTAGACAGACATAATTCACCCCTCCACTTT	CASLDRHNSPLHF
TRBJ1-1	-	TRBV18	-	12	TGTGCCAGCTCACGGCGGGACACTGAAGCTTTCTTT	CASSRRDTEAFF
TRBJ1-3	-	TRBV5-6	-	15	TGTGCCAGCAGCGCAGGTTTCATCTCTGGAAACACCATATATTTT	CASSAGFISGNTIYF
TRBJ2-4	TRBD1	TRBV19	-	14	TGTGCCAGTAGTCCGGGACAGGGGATGTACATTCAGTACTTC	CASSPGQGMYIQYF
TRBJ1-3	TRBD1	TRBV19	-	13	TGTGCCACCATACAGGGGAATGGAAACACCATATATTTT	CATIQGNGNTIYF
TRBJ1-4	-	TRBV2	-	15	TGTGCCAGCAGTGCCCAAGGGGCTTTTAATGAAAAACTGTTTTTT	CASSAQGAFNEKLFF
TRBJ2-4	-	TRBV11-2	-	15	TGTGCCAGCAGCTTTACCAGGGGTTCTCAAAACATTCAGTACTTC	CASSFTRGSQNIQYF
TRBJ2-7	-	TRBV21-1	-	18	TGTGCCAGCAGCCCCCGACCTATAGCGGGAGCCCCCCGCCACGAGCAGTACTTC	CASSPRPIAGAPRHEQYF
TRBJ2-1	-	TRBV6-5	-	13	TGTGCCAGCAGCCTACCCCAGGGGAATGAGCAGTTCTTC	CASSLPQGNEQFF
TRBJ2-7	-	TRBV18	-	16	TGTGCCAGCTCACCATCTTCGGGATTCAGCTCCTACGAGCAGTACTTC	CASSPSSGFSSYEQYF
TRBJ1-2	-	TRBV6-5	-	15	TGTGCCAGCAGTTACTCGATGGGAGTTAACTATGGCTACACCTTC	CASSYSMGVNYGYTF
TRBJ1-5	-	TRBV18	-	15	TGTGCCAGCTCACCTGGCAGGGAGGCCAATCAGCCCCAGCATTTT	CASSPGREANQPQHF
TRBJ1-5	TRBD1	TRBV19	-	15	TGTGCCTCCGCACAGGGGATGGTAAGCAATCAGCCCCAGCATTTT	CASAQGMVSNQPQHF
TRBJ1-2	-	TRBV7-6	-	15	TGTGCCAGCAGCCCAGATCCACTTGGGGAGTATGGCTACACCTTC	CASSPDPLGEYGYTF
TRBJ1-1	TRBD1	TRBV7-9	few	12	TGTGCCAGCAGCTCAGACAGGGATGAAGCTTTCTTT	CASSSDRDEAFF
TRBJ1-4	-	TRBV12-3/TRBV12-4	-	13	TGTGCCAGCAGTTTTGAGGGGGAGGAAAAACTGTTTTTT	CASSFEGEEKLFF
TRBJ1-5	-	TRBV11-2	-	17	TGTGCCAGCAGCTTAGAGGGGTCAGGGTCTACGAATCAGCCCCAGCATTTT	CASSLEGSGSTNQPQHF
TRBJ2-1	TRBD2	TRBV6-6	-	16	TGTGCCAGCAGTTATCTCGGGACTAGCGGATACAATGAGCAGTTCTTC	CASSYLGTSGYNEQFF
TRBJ1-2	-	TRBV6-5	many	16	TGTGCCAGCAGTTCGCGGGGGGCGCGAGGGGAAGGGGGCTACACCTTC	CASSSRGARGEGGYTF
TRBJ1-3	-	TRBV14	few	13	TGTGCCAGCAGCCAAGACAGGGCGAACACCATATATTTT	CASSQDRANTIYF
TRBJ1-3	-	TRBV7-2	-	13	TGTGCCAGCAGCTCGAGCTCTGGAAACACCATATATTTT	CASSSSSGNTIYF
TRBJ2-7	TRBD2	TRBV7-9	-	15	TGTGCCAGCAGCCCGCACCCCGGGGGGTTCCACGAGCAGTACTTC	CASSPHPGGFHEQYF
TRBJ2-3	TRBD1	TRBV10-3	once	15	TGTGCCATCAGTGAGCCGGGACAGGGGACAGATACGCAGTATTTT	CAISEPGQGTDTQYF
TRBJ2-7	-	TRBV10-3	-	14	TGTGCCATCAGTCTCGGTGGTAAAGGGGGCGAGCAGTACTTC	CAISLGGKGGEQYF
TRBJ1-5	-	TRBV19	once	15	TGTGCCAGTAGTCTTCCCGGAGTAGGCAATCAGCCCCAGCATTTT	CASSLPGVGNQPQHF
TRBJ2-3	TRBD2	TRBV9	-	16	TGTGCCAGCAGCGCCCCCGGACTAGAGGGGACAGATACGCAGTATTTT	CASSAPGLEGTDTQYF
TRBJ2-5	TRBD1	TRBV5-1	-	14	TGCGCCAGCAGCACCGGGACAGCTCAAGAGACCCAGTACTTC	CASSTGTAQETQYF
TRBJ1-2	-	TRBV29-1	-	13	TGCAGCGGTGAGGGCCTAGAGGGCTATGGCTACACCTTC	CSGEGLEGYGYTF
TRBJ1-1	-	TRBV11-2	-	16	TGTGCCAGCACCTCTTACGTCGGGAAGAAGTACACTGAAGCTTTCTTT	CASTSYVGKKYTEAFF